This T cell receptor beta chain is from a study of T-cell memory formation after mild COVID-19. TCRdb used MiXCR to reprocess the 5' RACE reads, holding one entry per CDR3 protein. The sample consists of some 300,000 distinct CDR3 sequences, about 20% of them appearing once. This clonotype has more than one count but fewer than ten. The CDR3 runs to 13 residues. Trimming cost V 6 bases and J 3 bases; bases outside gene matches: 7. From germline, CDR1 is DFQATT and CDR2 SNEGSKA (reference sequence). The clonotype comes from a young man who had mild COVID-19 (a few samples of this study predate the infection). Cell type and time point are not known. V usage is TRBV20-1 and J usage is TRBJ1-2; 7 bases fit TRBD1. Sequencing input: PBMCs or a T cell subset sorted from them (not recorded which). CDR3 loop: CSADQGDYYGYTF. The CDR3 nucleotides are TGCAGTGCAGATCAGGGGGACTACTATGGCTACACCTTC.